This T cell receptor (beta chain) was sequenced in a study of CD8+ T cells in alopecia areata. The study, taken as a whole, reports: Patients displayed less clarity in TCR sharing than mice, a finding possibly related to HLA. Researchers report lesional scalp, most notably alopecia totalis/universalis, outstripped normal scalp in clonality. Scalp sample data also include resident alphabeta T cells from normal skin.

Extracted RNA was reverse transcribed into cDNA, the sequencing template. Clones were read by immunoSEQ multiplex PCR, and TCRdb kept only the in-frame ones, dropping some. The repertoire holds roughly 100,000 clones, with 55% as singletons. On this clone itself: What it recognizes is unknown.

V was clipped by 5 bases and J by 4 bases, with 7 bases between them. The CDR3 is 12 residues long. The germline gives CDR1 SGHTA, CDR2 FQGNSA. Sorted populations comprised CD4+ and CD8+ T cells obtained from PBMCs. The chain couples TRBV7-2 to TRBJ2-3; TRBD2 is a possible D gene (6 bases). The sample comprised CD4+ T cells sorted from blood. The clonotype was recovered from a human donor in good health. This CDR3 is CASSPGADTQYF. CDR3 in DNA: TGTGCCAGCAGCCCGGGGGCAGATACGCAGTATTTT.